This T cell receptor beta chain was captured in a study of shared clonotypes between healthy human individuals. On the study more broadly: Plates per donor: three CD4 naive, three CD4 memory, two CD8 naive, one CD8 memory. Findings and caveats of the study: The study sampled only blood, and tissue repertoires likely differ. Non-shared clonotypes displayed generation probabilities falling below those of clonotypes present in all four donors. Naive subsets generally exceeded memory subsets in estimated richness.

The CDR3 has 18 amino acids. V shed 2 bases and J 2 bases; nucleotides not matched to a gene: 12. Looked up from germline, CDR1 is SGHVS and CDR2 is FNYEAQ. Here immunoSEQ multiplex PCR was the method, and the copy in TCRdb shows in-frame clones only, minus some. This sample yields over a million clones, of which about 84% are seen a single time; 0.61% belongs to the top ten. Remarks on this clone: Antigen unknown.

The V call is TRBV7-6, the J call TRBJ2-7; 10 bases map to TRBD2. The source is a man younger than 35 in good health. Some clones in this sample may be carry-over from other donors' samples. Sequencing was performed on memory CD4+ T cells from PBMCs. As to subset: CD45RA-negative fraction. The CDR3 here is CASSLLAPSGRAPYEQYF. Here the CDR3 DNA reads TGTGCCAGCAGCTTACTGGCCCCGAGCGGGAGGGCCCCCTACGAGCAGTACTTC.